Ten or more counts support the clone carrying this T cell receptor beta chain. What it binds is unknown. Absence of ophthalmopathy within 18 months of follow-up defined stable hyperthyroidism. The V gene lost 3 bases and the J gene lost 10 bases, with 16 bases spanning the gap. This CDR3 contains 15 residues. From germline, CDR1 is MDHEN and CDR2 SYDVKM. The data stem from a study of Graves' ophthalmopathy and Graves' hyperthyroidism. Study conclusions and caveats: Ophthalmopathy and stable hyperthyroidism were discriminated by a 13-signature model, with roughly 88% sensitivity and nearly 84% specificity.

As the template, RNA transcripts were used to amplify TCR beta CDR3 regions. First-round RT-PCR employed HTBI primers, with a second-round multiplex PCR after it. TCRdb re-analysed the multiplex PCR reads in MiXCR, keeping a single row per CDR3 protein. Among a few hundred thousand distinct CDR3 sequences listed, 17% were seen once. V usage is TRBV28 and J usage is TRBJ1-6, with no clear D. Specimen: peripheral blood. This clonotype originated in an adult woman with stable Graves' hyperthyroidism. The CDR3 region has the DNA TGTGCCAGCAGTTTTATGAGACAATCTGGATCACCCCTCCACTTT. Translated, it gives CASSFMRQSGSPLHF.